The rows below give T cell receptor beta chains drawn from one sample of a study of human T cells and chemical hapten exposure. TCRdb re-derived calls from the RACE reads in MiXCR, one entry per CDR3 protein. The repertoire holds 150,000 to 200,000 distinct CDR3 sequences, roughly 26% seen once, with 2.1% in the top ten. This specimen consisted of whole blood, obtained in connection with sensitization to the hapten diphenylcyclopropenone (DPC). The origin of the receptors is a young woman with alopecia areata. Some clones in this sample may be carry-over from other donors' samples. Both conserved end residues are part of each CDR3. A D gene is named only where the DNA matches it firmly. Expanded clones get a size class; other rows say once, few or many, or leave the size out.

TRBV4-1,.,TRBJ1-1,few,TGCGCCAGCAGCCAAAGGGGCACTGAAGCTTTCTTT,CASSQRGTEAFF
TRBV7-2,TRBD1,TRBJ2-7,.,TGTGCCAGCAGCCGCGTAGGACAGGCCCACGAGCAGTACTTC,CASSRVGQAHEQYF
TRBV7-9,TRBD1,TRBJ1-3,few,TGTGCCACCCAGGGGGGTGGAAACACCATATATTTT,CATQGGGNTIYF
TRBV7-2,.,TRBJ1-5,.,TGTGCCAGCAGCTCACAGGGTCTTAGCAATCAGCCCCAGCATTTT,CASSSQGLSNQPQHF
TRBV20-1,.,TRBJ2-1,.,TGCCGAGGAGGAAATGGGCAGTTCTTC,CRGGNGQFF
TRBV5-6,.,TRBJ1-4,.,TGTGCCAGCAGCTCCAGCGGGGAAAAACTGTTTTTT,CASSSSGEKLFF
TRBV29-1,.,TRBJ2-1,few,TGCAGCGTGGGACAATCCAATGAGCAGTTCTTC,CSVGQSNEQFF
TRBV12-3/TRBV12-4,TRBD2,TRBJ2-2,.,TGTGCCAGCGGGGAGGGCCCGAACACCGGGGAGCTGTTTTTT,CASGEGPNTGELFF
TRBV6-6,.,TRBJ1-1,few,TGTGCCAGCACTTTACTCCAGAACACTGAAGCTTTCTTT,CASTLLQNTEAFF
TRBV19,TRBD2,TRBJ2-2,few,TGTGCCAGTGGCGGGAGGACAGCAAACACCGGGGAGCTGTTTTTT,CASGGRTANTGELFF